Listed below are T cell receptor beta chains from one sample, sequenced in a study of OX40 agonist ivuxolimab in advanced cancers. Libraries were prepared by immunoSEQ multiplex PCR; TCRdb keeps only in-frame clonotypes and omits some of them. The table lists more than 20,000 clones, 70% to 85% of them singletons. The sample consisted of CD4+ or CD8+ T cells sorted from blood, taken in a trial of the OX40 agonist ivuxolimab. The receptors originated from an adult with an advanced solid tumor such as melanoma, head and neck, liver or kidney cancer. Both conserved end residues are part of each CDR3. Fields, in order: D gene, J gene, clone size, V gene, CDR3 protein, CDR3 DNA. D genes are given only for firm matches. Clone size, where shown, is once, few, many, or a class for clones that have expanded.

D: .; J: TRBJ2-7; size: .; V: TRBV11-2; CDR3: CASSLGRRERIHEQYF; DNA: TGTGCCAGCAGCTTAGGCCGCCGGGAGCGGATCCACGAGCAGTACTTC
D: .; J: TRBJ2-3; size: once; V: TRBV19; CDR3: CASSISQGRTDTQYF; DNA: TGTGCCAGTAGTATATCACAGGGTCGCACAGATACGCAGTATTTT
D: TRBD2; J: TRBJ2-1; size: .; V: TRBV28; CDR3: CASSLGVAGGSYNEQFF; DNA: TGTGCCAGCAGTTTAGGGGTAGCGGGAGGTAGCTACAATGAGCAGTTCTTC
D: .; J: TRBJ2-7; size: few; V: TRBV27; CDR3: CASRPGHRYEQYF; DNA: TGTGCCAGCCGGCCGGGACACCGCTACGAGCAGTACTTC
D: .; J: TRBJ2-5; size: few; V: TRBV2; CDR3: CASSGTETGQETQYF; DNA: TGTGCCAGCAGTGGGACCGAGACTGGTCAAGAGACCCAGTACTTC
D: TRBD1; J: TRBJ2-7; size: .; V: TRBV11-2; CDR3: CASSLGTGGYEQYF; DNA: TGTGCCAGCAGTCTCGGGACAGGGGGCTACGAGCAGTACTTC
D: .; J: TRBJ2-1; size: .; V: TRBV27; CDR3: CASSTGLLNEQFF; DNA: TGTGCCAGCAGTACTGGACTTCTCAATGAGCAGTTCTTC
D: .; J: TRBJ2-7; size: .; V: TRBV4-1; CDR3: CASSQQIVYEQYF; DNA: TGCGCCAGCAGCCAACAGATAGTCTACGAGCAGTACTTC
D: .; J: TRBJ2-1; size: .; V: TRBV9; CDR3: CASSGSRLVSYNEQFF; DNA: TGTGCCAGCAGCGGCTCGCGCCTGGTCTCCTACAATGAGCAGTTCTTC
D: .; J: TRBJ1-5; size: once; V: TRBV28; CDR3: CASSSRGNQPQHF; DNA: TGTGCCAGCAGTTCCAGGGGAAATCAGCCCCAGCATTTT
D: TRBD2; J: TRBJ2-7; size: .; V: TRBV6-5; CDR3: CASSYPRTSPEQYF; DNA: TGTGCCAGCAGTTACCCGCGGACTAGTCCCGAGCAGTACTTC
D: TRBD1; J: TRBJ2-7; size: few; V: TRBV7-9; CDR3: CASSQSDRDEQYF; DNA: TGTGCCAGCAGCCAGAGCGACAGGGACGAGCAGTACTTC
D: .; J: TRBJ2-7; size: .; V: TRBV7-9; CDR3: CASSSTGDYEQYF; DNA: TGTGCCAGCAGCTCAACAGGAGACTACGAGCAGTACTTC
D: TRBD2; J: TRBJ2-2; size: .; V: TRBV5-6; CDR3: CASSLGVWLAEHTGELFF; DNA: TGTGCCAGCAGCTTGGGAGTGTGGCTAGCGGAACACACCGGGGAGCTGTTTTTT
D: .; J: TRBJ2-1; size: .; V: TRBV28; CDR3: CASSWFVGQSYNEQFF; DNA: TGTGCCAGCAGTTGGTTTGTCGGACAGTCCTACAATGAGCAGTTCTTC
D: .; J: TRBJ2-6; size: few; V: TRBV5-1; CDR3: CASSGNSGANVLTF; DNA: TGCGCCAGCAGTGGGAACTCTGGGGCCAACGTCCTGACTTTC
D: TRBD2; J: TRBJ2-3; size: .; V: TRBV7-6; CDR3: CASSLEWGLAGDTQYF; DNA: TGTGCCAGCAGCTTAGAGTGGGGTCTAGCGGGAGATACGCAGTATTTT
D: .; J: TRBJ2-1; size: .; V: TRBV7-9; CDR3: CASSREVLDNEQFF; DNA: TGTGCCAGCAGCCGCGAGGTCCTAGACAATGAGCAGTTCTTC
D: .; J: TRBJ2-5; size: .; V: TRBV5-8; CDR3: CASSFTTQETQYF; DNA: TGTGCCAGCAGCTTCACTACCCAAGAGACCCAGTACTTC
D: .; J: TRBJ2-1; size: .; V: TRBV6-6; CDR3: CASRDKNHNEQFF; DNA: TGTGCCAGCAGGGACAAGAACCACAATGAGCAGTTCTTC
D: TRBD2; J: TRBJ2-5; size: .; V: TRBV7-9; CDR3: CASRGSGRSQETQYF; DNA: TGTGCCAGCAGAGGAAGCGGGAGAAGCCAAGAGACCCAGTACTTC
D: .; J: TRBJ2-7; size: .; V: TRBV27; CDR3: CASLIYEQYF; DNA: TGTGCCAGCCTGATTTACGAGCAGTACTTC
D: .; J: TRBJ2-1; size: .; V: TRBV5-4; CDR3: CAIRQDTYNEQFF; DNA: TGTGCCATTCGCCAGGATACCTACAATGAGCAGTTCTTC
D: .; J: TRBJ1-2; size: few; V: TRBV7-3; CDR3: CASSPLGGGGGYGYTF; DNA: TGTGCCAGCAGCCCCCTGGGGGGCGGGGGAGGCTATGGCTACACCTTC
D: TRBD2; J: TRBJ2-1; size: .; V: TRBV5-1; CDR3: CASSLGLAGEIKFF; DNA: TGCGCCAGCAGCTTGGGACTAGCGGGTGAAATAAAGTTCTTC
D: .; J: TRBJ1-2; size: .; V: TRBV28; CDR3: CASRRERQVPGYGYTF; DNA: TGTGCCAGCAGACGAGAAAGACAGGTTCCGGGCTATGGCTACACCTTC